This T cell receptor beta chain was sequenced during a study of T cells after yellow fever vaccination. Via MiXCR, TCRdb re-called the 5' RACE reads, giving one row per CDR3 protein. The sample lists around 310,000 distinct CDR3 sequences; over 3.5% were seen once. Findings and caveats of the study: The booster saw the reappearance of most primary-vaccination clones (around 95% CD4, about 88% CD8). A weaker secondary response peaked on day 5, the primary on day 15.

Per germline, CDR1 MNHEY and CDR2 SMNVEV (reference sequence). The germline V and J ends were trimmed by 5 bases and 0 bases, with 9 bases remaining between them. The CDR3 is made up of 14 amino acids. This clonotype showed up many times. Its specificity is not known. The rearrangement uses TRBV27 and TRBJ2-3; no definite D call. The sequencing used PBMCs, collected 15 days after the yellow fever booster vaccination. The clonotype was recovered from a man aged 18 to 35 who received the YFV17D yellow fever vaccine. The CDR3 DNA reads TGTGCCAGCAGTCACCGGTGGAGCACAGATACGCAGTATTTT. As protein: CASSHRWSTDTQYF.